The source of this TCR beta chain is a study of blood T cell repertoires in COVID-19. Across the whole study: PBMCs, B-cell-depleted T cells, or T cells were the source of the cDNA or gDNA that made up the material.

How the authors handled the data: Amplification from reference gene primers served as the basis for estimated nucleated cell counts. Produced via immunoSEQ multiplex PCR; TCRdb's table is partial and in-frame only. Clonal size and the V and J genes are those of that table, whereas D and trimming came from the DNA. The data contain under 250,000 clones, approximately 86% of them singletons. Per germline, CDR1 SNHLY and CDR2 FYNNEI. Trimming took 5 bases from V and 5 from J, leaving 13 bases between them. The CDR3 has 13 amino acids. Relative to its sample, this clone is medium-sized. V and J are TRBV2 and TRBJ2-7; D gene uncertain. Sequenced input: peripheral blood. This sequence originates from a woman aged 60-75 years who had recovered from COVID-19. CDR3 DNA: TGTGCCAGCAGTCCTGAAAATCGGGACGAGCAGTACTTC. It specifies CASSPENRDEQYF.